This T cell receptor (beta chain) was captured in a study of neurological immune-mediated disorders. Study results and limitations: The greatest TCR clonal expansion occurred in HTLV-1-associated myelopathy and the least in multiple sclerosis, which fell below healthy controls.

Via MiXCR, TCRdb re-called the 5' RACE reads, giving one row per CDR3 protein. The repertoire holds roughly 44,000 distinct CDR3 sequences, with about 6.9% as singletons. This clonotype was observed at least ten times. What it binds is not known. It was blood bank volunteers in Maryland, USA who made up the healthy controls. Input was under 1.1 million sorted T cells, either CD4+ or CD8+. Unmatched junction bases numbered 8, after V lost 7 bases and J lost 2 bases. This CDR3 has 16 amino acids. Material: CD4+ T cells from blood. This TCR was sampled from a woman in her thirties or forties in good health. V usage is TRBV12-3 or TRBV12-4 and J usage is TRBJ2-3, with 11 positions matching TRBD1. The CDR3 nucleotides read TGTGCCAGCACCTTGAGGACAGGGGGCGACACAGATACGCAGTATTTT. It yields the protein CASTLRTGGDTDTQYF.